This T cell receptor beta chain was profiled in a study of T cell repertoires in cytomegalovirus infection. Study as a whole: HLA-B-restricted CMV epitopes that are well studied were used alongside recently identified HLA-C-restricted ones. Public TCR beta signatures marked donors with CMV infection and the matching HLA. Study findings and constraints: Adding up the frequency of public TCR beta families identified people who carried CMV plus the relevant HLA.

TCRdb recomputed calls from the reads with MiXCR, one row per CDR3 protein. The sample lists 750,000 to 900,000 distinct CDR3 sequences, around 29% occurring once. Germline V gives CDR1 SQVTM, CDR2 ANQGSEA. This CDR3 spans 14 amino acids. J was trimmed by 2 bases and V by 3 bases; bases with no gene match: 3. As regards this clonotype: Its antigen is unidentified.

V and J are TRBV29-1 and TRBJ2-1, with TRBD1 identical over 8 bases. The source was cultured CD8+ T cells from PBMCs, collected from culture after CMV antigen stimulation. This receptor was identified in a human donor in good health (CMV status not recorded). Some clones in this sample may be carry-over from other donors' samples. CDR3 nucleotides: TGCAGCGTTGATAGCAGGGGGCCCTACAATGAGCAGTTCTTC. Protein sequence: CSVDSRGPYNEQFF.